This section outlines one T cell receptor (beta chain) sequence together with its context. Only in-frame clones appear in the TCRdb table, and some are missing; sequencing was by immunoSEQ multiplex PCR. The table lists approximately 65,000 clones, almost 97% of them singletons. The sample comes from a study of T cell changes during pregnancy in multiple sclerosis. The sample in question was CD8+ T cells from peripheral blood mononuclear cells, obtained after pregnancy. This clonotype was sampled from a female donor with multiple sclerosis, enrolled in a pregnancy study.

CDR3 protein: CASSEGDRGGQPQHF. CDR3 DNA: TGTGCCAGCAGTGAAGGGGACAGGGGGGGGCAGCCCCAGCATTTT. The chain uses TRBV6-1 and TRBJ1-5, with 11 bases lining up with TRBD1. Losses at the gene ends were 1 base for V and 7 bases for J; bases not matched to a gene: 3. CDR3 length: 15 amino acids. Germline V gene sequence: CDR1 MNHNS, CDR2 SASEGT.